This is a list of T cell receptor beta chains from one sample in a study of blood T cell repertoires in COVID-19. Generated by immunoSEQ multiplex PCR, the TCRdb table keeps only in-frame clones and is missing some. The sample lists about 280,000 clones, 83% occurring once. Sequences were obtained from peripheral blood. Receptors originate from a woman aged 45-60 years who had recovered from COVID-19. Each CDR3 is given with its conserved first and last residue. D genes are given only for firm matches. Size is omitted from some rows. Given values are once, few, many or a class for expanded clones.

j_call: TRBJ2-3; clone_size: -; v_call: TRBV7-8; d_call: -; cdr3_aa: CASSFQGLIGTDTQYF; cdr3_nt: TGTGCCAGCAGCTTCCAGGGGCTGATCGGCACAGATACGCAGTATTTT
j_call: TRBJ2-1; clone_size: -; v_call: TRBV7-2; d_call: -; cdr3_aa: CASSPRRSVALINEQFF; cdr3_nt: TGTGCCAGCAGCCCCCGAAGGTCGGTAGCCCTGATCAATGAGCAGTTCTTC
j_call: TRBJ1-2; clone_size: -; v_call: TRBV19; d_call: TRBD1; cdr3_aa: CASSWGSRGRYGYTF; cdr3_nt: TGTGCCAGTAGTTGGGGGTCCAGGGGGCGTTATGGCTACACCTTC
j_call: TRBJ2-7; clone_size: -; v_call: TRBV9; d_call: TRBD2; cdr3_aa: CASSTGLAGDEQYF; cdr3_nt: TGTGCCAGCAGCACGGGACTAGCGGGAGACGAGCAGTACTTC
j_call: TRBJ1-2; clone_size: many; v_call: TRBV28; d_call: -; cdr3_aa: CASSSSGTRYGYTF; cdr3_nt: TGTGCCAGCAGTTCCTCCGGGACACGCTATGGCTACACCTTC
j_call: TRBJ1-1; clone_size: -; v_call: TRBV18; d_call: -; cdr3_aa: CASSPGAGLQNTEAFF; cdr3_nt: TGTGCCAGCTCACCAGGGGCAGGGCTCCAGAACACTGAAGCTTTCTTT
j_call: TRBJ2-3; clone_size: once; v_call: TRBV28; d_call: -; cdr3_aa: CASTGGAASPSDTQYF; cdr3_nt: TGTGCCAGCACCGGAGGGGCTGCATCACCGTCAGATACGCAGTATTTT
j_call: TRBJ2-3; clone_size: once; v_call: TRBV5-1; d_call: TRBD2; cdr3_aa: CASSLGLAATFTDTQYF; cdr3_nt: TGCGCCAGCAGCCTTGGACTAGCGGCAACTTTCACAGATACGCAGTATTTT
j_call: TRBJ1-6; clone_size: -; v_call: TRBV7-9; d_call: TRBD1; cdr3_aa: CASSLEGTGASPLHF; cdr3_nt: TGTGCCAGCAGCCTAGAGGGGACAGGGGCTTCACCCCTCCACTTT
j_call: TRBJ2-7; clone_size: -; v_call: TRBV20-1; d_call: -; cdr3_aa: CSARSGHEQYF; cdr3_nt: TGCAGTGCTAGAAGTGGGCACGAGCAGTACTTC
j_call: TRBJ2-5; clone_size: -; v_call: TRBV3-1/TRBV3-2; d_call: -; cdr3_aa: CASSQDWRGGQETQYF; cdr3_nt: TGTGCCAGCAGCCAAGATTGGCGGGGAGGCCAAGAGACCCAGTACTTC
j_call: TRBJ2-2; clone_size: -; v_call: TRBV28; d_call: -; cdr3_aa: CASRAGTGELFF; cdr3_nt: TGTGCCAGCAGGGCGGGGACCGGGGAGCTGTTTTTT
j_call: TRBJ2-5; clone_size: -; v_call: TRBV11-2; d_call: -; cdr3_aa: CASSSAGSRETQYF; cdr3_nt: TGTGCCAGCAGCTCAGCCGGTAGCCGCGAGACCCAGTACTTC
j_call: TRBJ2-5; clone_size: -; v_call: TRBV1; d_call: -; cdr3_aa: CTSSQPPGQAKQETQYF; cdr3_nt: TGCACCAGCAGCCAGCCCCCCGGACAGGCGAAACAAGAGACCCAGTACTTC
j_call: TRBJ1-2; clone_size: -; v_call: TRBV7-9; d_call: TRBD1; cdr3_aa: CASSAGTGAAMYGYTF; cdr3_nt: TGTGCCAGCAGCGCGGGGACAGGGGCGGCGATGTATGGCTACACCTTC
j_call: TRBJ2-5; clone_size: -; v_call: TRBV19; d_call: TRBD1; cdr3_aa: CASSTQGAAETQYF; cdr3_nt: TGTGCCAGTAGTACTCAGGGGGCTGCGGAGACCCAGTACTTC
j_call: TRBJ2-7; clone_size: -; v_call: TRBV11-2; d_call: TRBD2; cdr3_aa: CASSLTDLMGTTVYEQYF; cdr3_nt: TGTGCCAGCAGCTTGACCGATCTTATGGGGACTACCGTATACGAGCAGTACTTC
j_call: TRBJ1-6; clone_size: few; v_call: TRBV12-3/TRBV12-4; d_call: -; cdr3_aa: CASSSERALHF; cdr3_nt: TGTGCCAGCAGTTCCGAGAGAGCCCTCCACTTT
j_call: TRBJ2-2; clone_size: -; v_call: TRBV7-5; d_call: -; cdr3_aa: CVRRQTSGAVGELFF; cdr3_nt: TGTGTCAGAAGACAGACTAGCGGGGCGGTCGGGGAGCTGTTTTTT
j_call: TRBJ2-2; clone_size: -; v_call: TRBV5-1; d_call: -; cdr3_aa: CASSLTGTNTGELFF; cdr3_nt: TGCGCCAGCAGCTTGACAGGAACGAACACCGGGGAGCTGTTTTTT
j_call: TRBJ2-5; clone_size: -; v_call: TRBV18; d_call: TRBD1; cdr3_aa: CASSPRDRGPGETQYF; cdr3_nt: TGTGCCAGCTCACCCCGGGACAGGGGGCCGGGAGAGACCCAGTACTTC
j_call: TRBJ2-2; clone_size: -; v_call: TRBV18; d_call: TRBD1; cdr3_aa: CASSPSGTGGANTGELFF; cdr3_nt: TGTGCCAGCTCACCATCCGGGACAGGGGGGGCGAACACCGGGGAGCTGTTTTTT
j_call: TRBJ2-7; clone_size: -; v_call: TRBV6-2/TRBV6-3; d_call: TRBD2; cdr3_aa: CASSNSGRAVVEQYF; cdr3_nt: TGTGCCAGCAGTAATAGCGGGAGGGCCGTCGTCGAGCAGTACTTC
j_call: TRBJ2-1; clone_size: -; v_call: TRBV3-1/TRBV3-2; d_call: -; cdr3_aa: CASSQALYNEQFF; cdr3_nt: TGTGCCAGCAGCCAAGCTCTCTACAATGAGCAGTTCTTC
j_call: TRBJ1-6; clone_size: few; v_call: TRBV2; d_call: TRBD1; cdr3_aa: CASSRDRSGANSPLHF; cdr3_nt: TGTGCCAGCAGTCGGGACAGGTCGGGTGCCAATTCACCCCTCCACTTT
j_call: TRBJ1-2; clone_size: -; v_call: TRBV6-5; d_call: -; cdr3_aa: CASKESWTLYGYTF; cdr3_nt: TGTGCCAGCAAGGAGTCTTGGACACTATATGGCTACACCTTC
j_call: TRBJ1-2; clone_size: -; v_call: TRBV18; d_call: -; cdr3_aa: CASSPQKQGGHGYTF; cdr3_nt: TGTGCCAGCTCACCTCAGAAACAGGGAGGGCATGGCTACACCTTC
j_call: TRBJ2-7; clone_size: -; v_call: TRBV5-6; d_call: -; cdr3_aa: CASSLVQNYEQYF; cdr3_nt: TGTGCCAGCAGCTTGGTGCAGAATTACGAGCAGTACTTC
j_call: TRBJ1-4; clone_size: -; v_call: TRBV30; d_call: -; cdr3_aa: CAWSPNRGTNEKLFF; cdr3_nt: TGTGCCTGGAGTCCAAATAGGGGTACTAATGAAAAACTGTTTTTT
j_call: TRBJ2-7; clone_size: -; v_call: TRBV15; d_call: -; cdr3_aa: CATSRDPGVWYEQYF; cdr3_nt: TGTGCCACCAGCAGAGATCCCGGGGTTTGGTACGAGCAGTACTTC
j_call: TRBJ1-2; clone_size: -; v_call: TRBV12-3/TRBV12-4; d_call: -; cdr3_aa: CASSLARGYGYTF; cdr3_nt: TGTGCCAGCAGTTTAGCGCGAGGATATGGCTACACCTTC
j_call: TRBJ2-1; clone_size: -; v_call: TRBV11-3; d_call: -; cdr3_aa: CASSLASDNEQFF; cdr3_nt: TGTGCCAGCAGCTTAGCGTCGGACAATGAGCAGTTCTTC
j_call: TRBJ1-6; clone_size: -; v_call: TRBV4-3; d_call: TRBD1; cdr3_aa: CASSQDTNRGYNSPLHF; cdr3_nt: TGCGCCAGCAGCCAAGATACTAACAGGGGATATAATTCACCCCTCCACTTT
j_call: TRBJ1-5; clone_size: -; v_call: TRBV5-6; d_call: TRBD1; cdr3_aa: CASSLFRDRGLGNNQPQHF; cdr3_nt: TGTGCCAGCAGCTTATTCCGGGACAGGGGGCTCGGGAACAATCAGCCCCAGCATTTT
j_call: TRBJ2-3; clone_size: -; v_call: TRBV5-4; d_call: TRBD2; cdr3_aa: CASSRPGTSGGPSTDTQYF; cdr3_nt: TGTGCCAGCAGCCGCCCTGGGACTAGCGGGGGCCCCAGCACAGATACGCAGTATTTT
j_call: TRBJ2-6; clone_size: -; v_call: TRBV28; d_call: -; cdr3_aa: CASNREGGGANVLTF; cdr3_nt: TGTGCCAGCAACAGGGAAGGAGGTGGGGCCAACGTCCTGACTTTC